This T cell receptor (beta chain) came from a study of Graves' ophthalmopathy and Graves' hyperthyroidism. Study context: Stable hyperthyroidism referred to disease that showed no ophthalmopathy within 18 months of follow-up.

General observations from the study: Most expanded thyroid clonotypes above 0.001 frequency also appeared in blood.

RNA transcripts served as template for amplifying TCR beta CDR3 sequences. HTBI primers were employed in first-round RT-PCR, then a second-round multiplex PCR followed. TCRdb re-analysed the multiplex PCR reads in MiXCR, keeping a single row per CDR3 protein. The data contain around 1,200,000 distinct CDR3 sequences, about 36% of them singletons. Uncontrolled infections, pregnancy, lactation or other autoimmune diseases led to patient exclusion. Germline V lookup: CDR1 ENHRY, CDR2 SYGVKD. V was shortened by 3 bases and J by 10 bases, with 12 bases between the two germline ends. The CDR3 is 12 residues long. As for this clonotype: No antigen is known for it.

This receptor was taken from an adult man with Graves' hyperthyroidism. The sample was peripheral blood or thyroid tissue (not recorded which). The chain uses TRBV10-3 and TRBJ1-2, with a possible D match to TRBD1 (5 bases). The CDR3 is CAISEVGDTYTF. CDR3 nucleotides: TGTGCCATCAGTGAAGTGGGGGATACCTACACCTTC.